These T cell receptor beta chains were read from a single sample in a study of CD8+ T cells in alopecia areata. Assay: immunoSEQ multiplex PCR; the TCRdb copy retains only in-frame clones and omits some. The table lists 120,000 to 150,000 clones, around four fifths of them singletons. The sequenced sample was CD8+ T cells sorted from blood, obtained at week 4, from a patient treated with tofacitinib. These receptors came from a human donor with alopecia areata. The CDR3 runs from the conserved cysteine through the conserved F or W. Each record gives: CDR3 length, clone size, J gene, V gene, D gene, CDR3 protein, CDR3 DNA. The D gene is left open where the match is weak. Some rows mark clone size as missing; the rest say once, few, many or name a class of expanded clone.

cdr3_length: 13
clone_size: once
j_call: TRBJ2-3
v_call: TRBV2
d_call: NA
cdr3_aa: CASSGARTDTQYF
cdr3_nt: TGTGCCAGTAGCGGAGCCCGCACAGATACGCAGTATTTT

cdr3_length: 14
clone_size: NA
j_call: TRBJ2-7
v_call: TRBV6-1
d_call: TRBD1
cdr3_aa: CASSFWDSNYEQYF
cdr3_nt: TGTGCCAGCAGTTTCTGGGACAGCAATTACGAGCAGTACTTC

cdr3_length: 13
clone_size: NA
j_call: TRBJ2-7
v_call: TRBV4-2
d_call: NA
cdr3_aa: CASSQDLNYEQYF
cdr3_nt: TGTGCCAGCAGCCAGGATCTGAACTACGAGCAGTACTTC

cdr3_length: 15
clone_size: NA
j_call: TRBJ2-5
v_call: TRBV4-3
d_call: TRBD2
cdr3_aa: CASSQGLADGETQYF
cdr3_nt: TGCGCCAGCAGCCAAGGACTAGCGGACGGAGAGACCCAGTACTTC

cdr3_length: 12
clone_size: once
j_call: TRBJ2-4
v_call: TRBV5-6
d_call: TRBD1
cdr3_aa: CASSLAGQGGSF
cdr3_nt: TGTGCCAGCAGCTTGGCGGGACAGGGAGGGAGCTTC

cdr3_length: 12
clone_size: NA
j_call: TRBJ2-1
v_call: TRBV30
d_call: NA
cdr3_aa: CAWSDNYNEQFF
cdr3_nt: TGTGCCTGGAGTGATAACTACAATGAGCAGTTCTTC

cdr3_length: 14
clone_size: NA
j_call: TRBJ1-3
v_call: TRBV27
d_call: NA
cdr3_aa: CASSLEGGGNTIYF
cdr3_nt: TGTGCCAGCAGTTTAGAGGGGGGAGGAAACACCATATATTTT

cdr3_length: 15
clone_size: NA
j_call: TRBJ2-7
v_call: TRBV19
d_call: NA
cdr3_aa: CASSIGLGEIYEQYF
cdr3_nt: TGTGCCAGTAGTATCGGCCTTGGGGAAATCTACGAGCAGTACTTC

cdr3_length: 11
clone_size: NA
j_call: TRBJ2-3
v_call: TRBV4-1
d_call: NA
cdr3_aa: CASSQADTQYF
cdr3_nt: TGCGCCAGCAGCCAAGCGGATACGCAGTATTTT

cdr3_length: 17
clone_size: NA
j_call: TRBJ2-7
v_call: TRBV4-1
d_call: TRBD1
cdr3_aa: CASSQETSTGVGYEQYF
cdr3_nt: TGCGCCAGCAGCCAGGAGACCTCGACAGGGGTGGGCTACGAGCAGTACTTC

cdr3_length: 13
clone_size: NA
j_call: TRBJ1-4
v_call: TRBV4-2
d_call: NA
cdr3_aa: CASSQWLDEKLFF
cdr3_nt: TGTGCCAGCAGCCAATGGCTGGATGAAAAACTGTTTTTT

cdr3_length: 14
clone_size: once
j_call: TRBJ2-7
v_call: TRBV7-6
d_call: TRBD1
cdr3_aa: CASSSRQGGDEQYF
cdr3_nt: TGTGCCAGCAGCTCCAGACAGGGGGGGGACGAGCAGTACTTC

cdr3_length: 16
clone_size: few
j_call: TRBJ2-5
v_call: TRBV10-3
d_call: TRBD1
cdr3_aa: CAISESLDRGGETQYF
cdr3_nt: TGTGCCATCAGTGAGTCGCTGGACAGGGGAGGAGAGACCCAGTACTTC

cdr3_length: 20
clone_size: NA
j_call: TRBJ2-4
v_call: TRBV4-1
d_call: TRBD2
cdr3_aa: CASSQDGVRLAGGRQNIQYF
cdr3_nt: TGCGCCAGCAGCCAAGATGGGGTTCGGCTAGCGGGGGGGCGTCAAAACATTCAGTACTTC

cdr3_length: 16
clone_size: NA
j_call: TRBJ1-1
v_call: TRBV19
d_call: NA
cdr3_aa: CASSIDQGNGNTEAFF
cdr3_nt: TGTGCCAGTAGTATAGATCAGGGGAACGGGAACACTGAAGCTTTCTTT

cdr3_length: 14
clone_size: NA
j_call: TRBJ2-4
v_call: TRBV14
d_call: NA
cdr3_aa: CASSQARGRNIQYF
cdr3_nt: TGTGCCAGCAGCCAGGCTCGAGGGAGGAACATTCAGTACTTC

cdr3_length: 11
clone_size: NA
j_call: TRBJ2-7
v_call: TRBV7-9
d_call: NA
cdr3_aa: CASSFLYEQYF
cdr3_nt: TGTGCCAGCAGCTTCCTTTACGAGCAGTACTTC

cdr3_length: 12
clone_size: NA
j_call: TRBJ1-2
v_call: TRBV10-3
d_call: NA
cdr3_aa: CAIGAGRGRYTF
cdr3_nt: TGTGCCATCGGGGCAGGCCGCGGGCGCTACACCTTC

cdr3_length: 11
clone_size: NA
j_call: TRBJ2-7
v_call: TRBV5-6
d_call: NA
cdr3_aa: CASSLRSEQYF
cdr3_nt: TGTGCCAGCAGCCTGAGAAGCGAGCAGTACTTC

cdr3_length: 13
clone_size: NA
j_call: TRBJ2-1
v_call: TRBV6-5
d_call: TRBD2
cdr3_aa: CASSSGGSNEQFF
cdr3_nt: TGTGCCAGCAGTAGCGGGGGCTCCAATGAGCAGTTCTTC

cdr3_length: 13
clone_size: NA
j_call: TRBJ2-1
v_call: TRBV30
d_call: TRBD1
cdr3_aa: CAWSPGTGNEQFF
cdr3_nt: TGTGCCTGGAGTCCCGGGACAGGCAATGAGCAGTTCTTC

cdr3_length: 12
clone_size: NA
j_call: TRBJ2-3
v_call: TRBV7-9
d_call: NA
cdr3_aa: CASSRTADTQYF
cdr3_nt: TGTGCCAGCAGCAGGACTGCGGATACGCAGTATTTT

cdr3_length: 17
clone_size: NA
j_call: TRBJ2-2
v_call: TRBV19
d_call: NA
cdr3_aa: CASSSGKRVSNTGELFF
cdr3_nt: TGTGCCAGTAGTAGCGGAAAGCGGGTCTCGAACACCGGGGAGCTGTTTTTT

cdr3_length: 16
clone_size: NA
j_call: TRBJ1-1
v_call: TRBV5-1
d_call: NA
cdr3_aa: CASSLGLGRVDTEAFF
cdr3_nt: TGCGCCAGCAGCTTGGGCCTAGGGCGTGTGGACACTGAAGCTTTCTTT

cdr3_length: 15
clone_size: NA
j_call: TRBJ2-7
v_call: TRBV27
d_call: TRBD1
cdr3_aa: CASSLRQGMFYEQYF
cdr3_nt: TGTGCCAGCAGTTTAAGACAGGGGATGTTTTACGAGCAGTACTTC

cdr3_length: 16
clone_size: NA
j_call: TRBJ2-5
v_call: TRBV15
d_call: TRBD2
cdr3_aa: CATSRDQASGAEIQYF
cdr3_nt: TGTGCCACCAGCAGAGATCAAGCTAGCGGGGCGGAGATCCAGTACTTC

cdr3_length: 13
clone_size: NA
j_call: TRBJ2-7
v_call: TRBV7-9
d_call: TRBD1
cdr3_aa: CASSTGQSYEQYF
cdr3_nt: TGTGCCAGCAGCACGGGACAGTCCTACGAGCAGTACTTC

cdr3_length: 13
clone_size: few
j_call: TRBJ1-2
v_call: TRBV7-9
d_call: NA
cdr3_aa: CASSLVGPHGYTF
cdr3_nt: TGTGCCAGCAGCTTAGTTGGGCCACATGGCTACACCTTC

cdr3_length: 14
clone_size: NA
j_call: TRBJ2-5
v_call: TRBV7-9
d_call: NA
cdr3_aa: CASSFGGVGETQYF
cdr3_nt: TGTGCCAGCAGCTTTGGCGGTGTTGGAGAGACCCAGTACTTC

cdr3_length: 11
clone_size: NA
j_call: TRBJ2-5
v_call: TRBV29-1
d_call: NA
cdr3_aa: CSVEGAETQYF
cdr3_nt: TGCAGCGTTGAAGGGGCAGAGACCCAGTACTTC

cdr3_length: 16
clone_size: few
j_call: TRBJ1-2
v_call: TRBV7-6
d_call: TRBD1
cdr3_aa: CASSLTGETAGYGYTF
cdr3_nt: TGTGCCAGCAGCTTAACAGGGGAAACGGCGGGCTATGGCTACACCTTC

cdr3_length: 15
clone_size: NA
j_call: TRBJ2-2
v_call: TRBV30
d_call: TRBD1
cdr3_aa: CAWSLGTGGGGELFF
cdr3_nt: TGTGCCTGGAGTCTCGGGACAGGGGGTGGCGGGGAGCTGTTTTTT

cdr3_length: 10
clone_size: NA
j_call: TRBJ2-7
v_call: TRBV25-1
d_call: NA
cdr3_aa: CASSEDVGGF
cdr3_nt: TGTGCCAGCAGTGAGGATGTCGGTGGCTTC

cdr3_length: 16
clone_size: NA
j_call: TRBJ2-5
v_call: TRBV7-6
d_call: TRBD2
cdr3_aa: CASSLVGSGGLETQYF
cdr3_nt: TGTGCCAGCAGCTTAGTTGGTAGCGGGGGCCTGGAGACCCAGTACTTC

cdr3_length: 11
clone_size: NA
j_call: TRBJ2-7
v_call: TRBV6-6
d_call: NA
cdr3_aa: CASTGVGEQYF
cdr3_nt: TGTGCCAGCACCGGGGTGGGCGAGCAGTACTTC

cdr3_length: 13
clone_size: NA
j_call: TRBJ2-7
v_call: TRBV6-5
d_call: NA
cdr3_aa: CASTSGGAYEQYF
cdr3_nt: TGTGCCAGCACCTCCGGGGGAGCCTACGAGCAGTACTTC

cdr3_length: 15
clone_size: NA
j_call: TRBJ2-7
v_call: TRBV6-6
d_call: TRBD2
cdr3_aa: CASMATLGGTYEQYF
cdr3_nt: TGTGCCAGTATGGCCACCTTGGGGGGGACCTACGAGCAGTACTTC

cdr3_length: 11
clone_size: NA
j_call: TRBJ2-7
v_call: TRBV5-6
d_call: NA
cdr3_aa: CASSLSIEQYF
cdr3_nt: TGTGCCAGCAGCTTGTCCATCGAGCAGTACTTC

cdr3_length: 11
clone_size: NA
j_call: TRBJ1-1
v_call: TRBV29-1
d_call: NA
cdr3_aa: CSAGVNTEAFF
cdr3_nt: TGCAGCGCAGGGGTAAACACTGAAGCTTTCTTT

cdr3_length: 14
clone_size: NA
j_call: TRBJ2-2
v_call: TRBV27
d_call: NA
cdr3_aa: CASSLQGNTGELFF
cdr3_nt: TGTGCCAGCAGTTTACAGGGAAACACCGGGGAGCTGTTTTTT

cdr3_length: 14
clone_size: once
j_call: TRBJ1-2
v_call: TRBV6-5
d_call: NA
cdr3_aa: CASSYSDGYYGYTF
cdr3_nt: TGTGCCAGCAGTTACTCGGACGGGTACTATGGCTACACCTTC

cdr3_length: 12
clone_size: NA
j_call: TRBJ2-5
v_call: TRBV18
d_call: NA
cdr3_aa: CASSRDRETQYF
cdr3_nt: TGTGCCAGCTCACGGGATAGGGAGACCCAGTACTTC

cdr3_length: 15
clone_size: NA
j_call: TRBJ2-3
v_call: TRBV29-1
d_call: NA
cdr3_aa: CSVEGGQSSTDTQYF
cdr3_nt: TGCAGCGTTGAAGGCGGACAGTCTAGCACAGATACGCAGTATTTT

cdr3_length: 14
clone_size: NA
j_call: TRBJ2-2
v_call: TRBV6-5
d_call: NA
cdr3_aa: CASSYSTPTGELFF
cdr3_nt: TGTGCCAGCAGTTACTCGACCCCCACCGGGGAGCTGTTTTTT

cdr3_length: 18
clone_size: NA
j_call: TRBJ1-1
v_call: TRBV5-6
d_call: NA
cdr3_aa: CASSQDDTPGHVNTEAFF
cdr3_nt: TGTGCCAGCAGCCAAGACGATACTCCGGGACACGTTAACACTGAAGCTTTCTTT

cdr3_length: 16
clone_size: NA
j_call: TRBJ1-3
v_call: TRBV2
d_call: TRBD1
cdr3_aa: CASSQPVDRVGNTIYF
cdr3_nt: TGTGCCAGCAGTCAGCCGGTCGACAGGGTTGGAAACACCATATATTTT

cdr3_length: 11
clone_size: NA
j_call: TRBJ2-1
v_call: TRBV20-1
d_call: NA
cdr3_aa: CSARIYNEQFF
cdr3_nt: TGCAGTGCTCGCATTTACAATGAGCAGTTCTTC

cdr3_length: 12
clone_size: NA
j_call: TRBJ2-1
v_call: TRBV6-6
d_call: NA
cdr3_aa: CASSYSEDEQFF
cdr3_nt: TGTGCCAGCAGTTACTCTGAGGATGAGCAGTTCTTC